Listed below are T cell receptor beta chains from one sample, sequenced in a study of OX40 agonist ivuxolimab in advanced cancers. Data came from immunoSEQ multiplex PCR; TCRdb stores just in-frame clones and leaves some out. The sample has 30,000 to 45,000 clones, about 84% seen once. The sequencing here drew on CD4+ or CD8+ T cells sorted from blood, taken in a trial of the OX40 agonist ivuxolimab. The receptors stem from an adult with an advanced solid tumor such as melanoma, head and neck, liver or kidney cancer. Each CDR3 is given with its conserved first and last residue. The D gene is left open where the match is weak. Size is omitted from some rows. Given values are once, few, many or a class for expanded clones.

cdr3_length: 15; d_call: NA; clone_size: NA; v_call: TRBV7-2; j_call: TRBJ1-2; cdr3_nt: TGTGCCAGCAGCCCAGGACGGTATTTCGACTATGGCTACACCTTC; cdr3_aa: CASSPGRYFDYGYTF
cdr3_length: 14; d_call: NA; clone_size: NA; v_call: TRBV4-2; j_call: TRBJ1-5; cdr3_nt: TGTGCCAGCAGCCAAGACAGGGAGGGTCAGCCCCAGCATTTT; cdr3_aa: CASSQDREGQPQHF
cdr3_length: 17; d_call: TRBD1; clone_size: NA; v_call: TRBV28; j_call: TRBJ2-6; cdr3_nt: TGTGCCAGCTTTACCCCGGGACAGGGAGCTGGGGCCAACGTCCTGACTTTC; cdr3_aa: CASFTPGQGAGANVLTF
cdr3_length: 14; d_call: TRBD1; clone_size: NA; v_call: TRBV25-1; j_call: TRBJ1-5; cdr3_nt: TGTGCCAGCAGTAGGACAGGGGACAGTCAGCCCCAGCATTTT; cdr3_aa: CASSRTGDSQPQHF
cdr3_length: 14; d_call: NA; clone_size: once; v_call: TRBV19; j_call: TRBJ1-4; cdr3_nt: TGTGCCAGTAGTATATGGGGGATTAAGGAAAAACTGTTTTTT; cdr3_aa: CASSIWGIKEKLFF
cdr3_length: 15; d_call: TRBD1; clone_size: NA; v_call: TRBV11-2; j_call: TRBJ2-1; cdr3_nt: TGTGCCAGCAGGGAGACAGGGGGCTCTGGCAATGAGCAGTTCTTC; cdr3_aa: CASRETGGSGNEQFF
cdr3_length: 14; d_call: NA; clone_size: NA; v_call: TRBV2; j_call: TRBJ1-1; cdr3_nt: TGTGCCAGCAGTGGTTCGGTGGGGGACACTGAAGCTTTCTTT; cdr3_aa: CASSGSVGDTEAFF
cdr3_length: 16; d_call: TRBD2; clone_size: NA; v_call: TRBV27; j_call: TRBJ2-1; cdr3_nt: TGTGCCAGCCGGTTGGGAGGAGCGGGAAGGTACAATGAGCAGTTCTTC; cdr3_aa: CASRLGGAGRYNEQFF
cdr3_length: 16; d_call: NA; clone_size: NA; v_call: TRBV5-1; j_call: TRBJ2-1; cdr3_nt: TGCGCCAGCAGCCCCCAGGGCGGTTTATCCTACAATGAGCAGTTCTTC; cdr3_aa: CASSPQGGLSYNEQFF
cdr3_length: 15; d_call: TRBD1; clone_size: NA; v_call: TRBV27; j_call: TRBJ1-4; cdr3_nt: TGTGCCAGCAGTTCGGGGGACAGCCATAATGAAAAACTGTTTTTT; cdr3_aa: CASSSGDSHNEKLFF
cdr3_length: 12; d_call: NA; clone_size: NA; v_call: TRBV5-1; j_call: TRBJ2-2; cdr3_nt: TGCGCCAGCAGGGGAAATTTTGTGGAGCTGTTTTTT; cdr3_aa: CASRGNFVELFF
cdr3_length: 17; d_call: NA; clone_size: NA; v_call: TRBV9; j_call: TRBJ2-1; cdr3_nt: TGTGCCAGCAGCACTTCGCGTGACCCTCAGGCCTACAATGAGCAGTTCTTC; cdr3_aa: CASSTSRDPQAYNEQFF
cdr3_length: 14; d_call: NA; clone_size: NA; v_call: TRBV7-8; j_call: TRBJ2-5; cdr3_nt: TGTGCCAGCAGCTTAGAAACAGGAGAAGAGACCCAGTACTTC; cdr3_aa: CASSLETGEETQYF
cdr3_length: 11; d_call: NA; clone_size: NA; v_call: TRBV21-1; j_call: TRBJ1-4; cdr3_nt: TGTGCCAGCATGTCGTATGAAAAACTGTTTTTT; cdr3_aa: CASMSYEKLFF
cdr3_length: 19; d_call: TRBD2; clone_size: few; v_call: TRBV5-1; j_call: TRBJ2-7; cdr3_nt: TGCGCCAGCAGCGCGAGACTAGCGGGGGGGCCTTGGGGATCCTACGAGCAGTACTTC; cdr3_aa: CASSARLAGGPWGSYEQYF
cdr3_length: 13; d_call: NA; clone_size: NA; v_call: TRBV28; j_call: TRBJ1-2; cdr3_nt: TGTGCCAGCAGTTCGGGACGGAACTATGGCTACACCTTC; cdr3_aa: CASSSGRNYGYTF
cdr3_length: 14; d_call: TRBD1; clone_size: NA; v_call: TRBV5-1; j_call: TRBJ2-2; cdr3_nt: TGCGCCAGCAGCGCCACAGGGGACACCGGGGAGCTGTTTTTT; cdr3_aa: CASSATGDTGELFF
cdr3_length: 16; d_call: NA; clone_size: NA; v_call: TRBV11-2; j_call: TRBJ2-3; cdr3_nt: TGTGCCAGCAGCTTAGTTCCAGGGACAAGCCCAGATACGCAGTATTTT; cdr3_aa: CASSLVPGTSPDTQYF
cdr3_length: 17; d_call: TRBD1; clone_size: NA; v_call: TRBV11-2; j_call: TRBJ2-3; cdr3_nt: TGTGCCAGCAGCTTAGAGGGGACAGGGTGGGAAACAGATACGCAGTATTTT; cdr3_aa: CASSLEGTGWETDTQYF
cdr3_length: 15; d_call: NA; clone_size: NA; v_call: TRBV4-1; j_call: TRBJ1-2; cdr3_nt: TGCGCCAGCAGCCAAGTTACGAAAGGGTATGGTGGCTACACCTTC; cdr3_aa: CASSQVTKGYGGYTF
cdr3_length: 14; d_call: NA; clone_size: NA; v_call: TRBV11-3; j_call: TRBJ2-2; cdr3_nt: TGTGCCAGCAGCTTAGGGCAGAACACCGGGGAGCTGTTTTTT; cdr3_aa: CASSLGQNTGELFF
cdr3_length: 17; d_call: TRBD2; clone_size: few; v_call: TRBV5-5; j_call: TRBJ2-2; cdr3_nt: TGTGCCAGCAGCCGAGCAAGGACTAGGTGGCGCACCGGGGAGCTGTTTTTT; cdr3_aa: CASSRARTRWRTGELFF
cdr3_length: 16; d_call: TRBD2; clone_size: NA; v_call: TRBV10-3; j_call: TRBJ2-2; cdr3_nt: TGTGCCATCAGTGAGTCCGGGAGGCGCCCCACCGGGGAGCTGTTTTTT; cdr3_aa: CAISESGRRPTGELFF
cdr3_length: 16; d_call: NA; clone_size: NA; v_call: TRBV5-4; j_call: TRBJ1-2; cdr3_nt: TGTGCCAGCAGCTCCCAAATAGAAGAATACCGATATGGCTACACCTTC; cdr3_aa: CASSSQIEEYRYGYTF
cdr3_length: 13; d_call: NA; clone_size: NA; v_call: TRBV6-1; j_call: TRBJ1-5; cdr3_nt: TGTGCCAGCAGTGATTTGTCCATCCAGCCCCAGCATTTT; cdr3_aa: CASSDLSIQPQHF
cdr3_length: 15; d_call: NA; clone_size: NA; v_call: TRBV6-5; j_call: TRBJ1-2; cdr3_nt: TGTGCCAACACCTTGCGGGCAGAGCTCTTCTATGACTACACCTTC; cdr3_aa: CANTLRAELFYDYTF
cdr3_length: 14; d_call: NA; clone_size: NA; v_call: TRBV10-3; j_call: TRBJ2-5; cdr3_nt: TGTGCCATCAGTGAGGTTTGGGGGGTGGAGACCCAGTACTTC; cdr3_aa: CAISEVWGVETQYF
cdr3_length: 18; d_call: TRBD1; clone_size: NA; v_call: TRBV11-2; j_call: TRBJ2-5; cdr3_nt: TGTGCCAGCAGCTCCCTTCGGACAGGGGCCCCGACCCAAGAGACCCAGTACTTC; cdr3_aa: CASSSLRTGAPTQETQYF
cdr3_length: 14; d_call: TRBD1; clone_size: NA; v_call: TRBV30; j_call: TRBJ1-1; cdr3_nt: TGTGCCTGGAGTGTACAGGGGATGAACACTGAAGCTTTCTTT; cdr3_aa: CAWSVQGMNTEAFF
cdr3_length: 15; d_call: NA; clone_size: NA; v_call: TRBV28; j_call: TRBJ2-3; cdr3_nt: TGTGCCAGCAGCTTAACTCAAGGGCTCAAAGATACGCAGTATTTT; cdr3_aa: CASSLTQGLKDTQYF
cdr3_length: 15; d_call: NA; clone_size: few; v_call: TRBV6-5; j_call: TRBJ2-4; cdr3_nt: TGTGCCAGCAGCCCGGCCCCTCCCGGAAAGAACATTCAGTACTTC; cdr3_aa: CASSPAPPGKNIQYF
cdr3_length: 14; d_call: NA; clone_size: NA; v_call: TRBV28; j_call: TRBJ1-2; cdr3_nt: TGTGCCAGCACAACAGTTCAATTTAACTATGGCTACACCTTC; cdr3_aa: CASTTVQFNYGYTF
cdr3_length: 13; d_call: NA; clone_size: NA; v_call: TRBV28; j_call: TRBJ1-5; cdr3_nt: TGTGCCAGCCTACCCCGGGGCAATCAGCCCCAGCATTTT; cdr3_aa: CASLPRGNQPQHF
cdr3_length: 14; d_call: NA; clone_size: NA; v_call: TRBV19; j_call: TRBJ2-7; cdr3_nt: TGTGCCAGTAGTTCCCCCAGGGTAAGCGACGAGCAGTACTTC; cdr3_aa: CASSSPRVSDEQYF
cdr3_length: 16; d_call: TRBD1; clone_size: NA; v_call: TRBV5-1; j_call: TRBJ1-2; cdr3_nt: TGCGCCAGCAGCGCCATCCCGGGACAGGCAAACTATGGCTACACCTTC; cdr3_aa: CASSAIPGQANYGYTF
cdr3_length: 12; d_call: NA; clone_size: NA; v_call: TRBV28; j_call: TRBJ2-3; cdr3_nt: TGTGCCAGCAGTAAGTTTACAGATACGCAGTATTTT; cdr3_aa: CASSKFTDTQYF
cdr3_length: 12; d_call: TRBD1; clone_size: few; v_call: TRBV25-1; j_call: TRBJ1-2; cdr3_nt: TGTGCCTCCGAACCTCAGGGGGGTGGCTACACCTTC; cdr3_aa: CASEPQGGGYTF
cdr3_length: 18; d_call: NA; clone_size: NA; v_call: TRBV18; j_call: TRBJ2-3; cdr3_nt: TGTGCCAGCTCACCACCTACGGGGGCACGATCCGAGCCGGATACGCAGTATTTT; cdr3_aa: CASSPPTGARSEPDTQYF
cdr3_length: 14; d_call: NA; clone_size: NA; v_call: TRBV6-5; j_call: TRBJ2-5; cdr3_nt: TGTGCCAGCAGTTACTCGGGCCTTAAAGAGACCCAGTACTTC; cdr3_aa: CASSYSGLKETQYF
cdr3_length: 13; d_call: NA; clone_size: NA; v_call: TRBV7-3; j_call: TRBJ1-2; cdr3_nt: TGTGCCAGCAGCTTAAGTCTGGCGGACGGCTACACCTTC; cdr3_aa: CASSLSLADGYTF
cdr3_length: 15; d_call: TRBD1; clone_size: once; v_call: TRBV6-1; j_call: TRBJ2-2; cdr3_nt: TGTGCCAGCAGTGAGACAGGGGGCGGATCTGGGGAGCTGTTTTTT; cdr3_aa: CASSETGGGSGELFF